This paragraph reports one TCR beta chain. Its antigen is not identified. Losses at the gene ends were 5 bases for V and 2 bases for J; bases not matched to a gene: 8. CDR1 and CDR2 (germline): SGHRS, YFSETQ. This CDR3 comprises 15 residues. The sample is drawn from a study of cytomegalovirus exposure and HLA in healthy donors. Study at large: In a later analysis, it was reported that the roughly 120 validation repertoires had been produced on the same platform as the 550 to 850 repertoires belonging to the first cohort.

Libraries were prepared by immunoSEQ multiplex PCR; TCRdb keeps only in-frame clonotypes and omits some of them. The sample has some 150,000 clones, about 91% seen once. Overall study results and limits: Cytomegalovirus status was reportedly diagnosed by the classifier with high sensitivity and specificity. In the roughly 120 validation repertoires, just under 95% of cluster scores exceeded 0, per a later analysis. Rare TCR sequences dominated, though some public TCRs recurred in many donors.

Sequencing was carried out using PBMCs. The chain employs TRBV5-1 and TRBJ2-7, with 9 positions matching TRBD2. The origin of this receptor is a man aged 18 to 29 in good health and CMV-seropositive. As DNA, the CDR3 is TGCGCCAGCAGAGAATGGCGGGAGGGGACCTACGAGCAGTACTTC. This gives the protein CASREWREGTYEQYF.